This TCR beta chain was found in a study of T cell repertoires in cytomegalovirus infection (dated 2019 in TCRdb). As for the study more broadly: The HLA type of each donor mattered for the analysis, because public TCR beta signatures pointed to carriage of CMV infection along with the matching HLA type.

Only a few counts were recorded for this clonotype. The antigen this receptor binds is unknown. Nothing much larger sits one base from this clone, and base qualities are not available. The paper as a whole reports these results and caveats: In both this cohort and an independent roughly 400-donor cohort, the cumulative frequency of public TCR beta family members distinguished carriers of CMV infection plus the relevant HLA type. In the ex vivo response, HLA-C-restricted CMV-specific TCR beta clonotypes were dominant, and in two of eight donors the single most frequent clonotype came from this HLA-C-restricted group.

Sequencing relied on an Illumina HiSeq 1500. The public sequencing data were trimmed at Q25 with fastp and processed into clonotypes with MiXCR by TCRdb, which kept only in-frame beta chains. Every distinct CDR3 protein forms one entry, paired with its most common genes and DNA. Present in this sample are around 110,000 distinct CDR3 sequences, roughly 9.1% of which were seen just once. The ten largest account for about 32% of the sample. CDR1 and CDR2 are read off the germline V gene as SGHVS and FNYEAQ. Trimming leaves V shorter by 6 bases and J shorter by 4 bases, with the junction holding 12 bases beyond the gene matches. The CDR3, from cysteine to phenylalanine, totals 17 residues. Kept here is only the CDR3 DNA, which spans 51 bases and is read in frame from base 1.

Material: PBMCs, sequenced either directly or after in vitro stimulation (not recorded which). This chain joins TRBV7-6 to TRBJ1-1, and TRBD1 aligns with 12 junction nucleotides. This TCR came from a human donor in good health (CMV status not recorded). Some clones in this sample may be carry-over from other donors' samples. The encoded CDR3 is CASSLRDRGRFSTEAFF. The DNA sequence is as follows: TGTGCCAGCAGTTTACGGGACAGGGGGCGCTTCTCCACTGAAGCTTTCTTT.